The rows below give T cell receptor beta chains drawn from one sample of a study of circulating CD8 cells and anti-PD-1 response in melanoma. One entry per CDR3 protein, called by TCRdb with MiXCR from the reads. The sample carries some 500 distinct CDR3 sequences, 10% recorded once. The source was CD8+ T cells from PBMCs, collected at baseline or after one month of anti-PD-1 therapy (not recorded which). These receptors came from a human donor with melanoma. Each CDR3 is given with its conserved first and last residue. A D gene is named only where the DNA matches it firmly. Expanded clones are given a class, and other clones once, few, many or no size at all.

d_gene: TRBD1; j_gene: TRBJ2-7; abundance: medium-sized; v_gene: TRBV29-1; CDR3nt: TGCAGCATCGCCCCCGGACAGGGCCCCTACGAGCAGTACTTC; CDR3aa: CSIAPGQGPYEQYF
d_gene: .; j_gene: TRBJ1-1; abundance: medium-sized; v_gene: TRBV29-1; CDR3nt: TGCAGCGGAATCAGGGGCTCCATGACTGAAGCTTTCTTT; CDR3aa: CSGIRGSMTEAFF
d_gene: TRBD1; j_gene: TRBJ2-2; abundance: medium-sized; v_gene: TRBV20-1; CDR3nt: TGCAGTGCTAATACCGGGACAGGTCTCACCGGGGAGCTGTTTTTT; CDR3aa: CSANTGTGLTGELFF
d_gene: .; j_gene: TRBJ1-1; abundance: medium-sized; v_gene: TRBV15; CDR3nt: TGTGCCACCAGCAGAGATCCAGGGGATAGCACTGAAGCTTTCTTT; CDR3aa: CATSRDPGDSTEAFF
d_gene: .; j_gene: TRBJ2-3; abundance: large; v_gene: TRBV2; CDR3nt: TGTGCCAGCAGTGAGTTAGCGGACCATAAGGAGAGCACAGATACGCAGTATTTT; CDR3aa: CASSELADHKESTDTQYF
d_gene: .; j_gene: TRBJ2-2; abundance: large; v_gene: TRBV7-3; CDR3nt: TGTGCCAGCAGCCTTTGGCCCCTTTCACCCGACCCCGGGGAGCTGTTTTTT; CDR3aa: CASSLWPLSPDPGELFF
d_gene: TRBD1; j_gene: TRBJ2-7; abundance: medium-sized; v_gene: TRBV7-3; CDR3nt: TGTGCCAGCAGCTTAAAGACAGGGGGGGCCGAGCAGTACTTC; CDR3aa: CASSLKTGGAEQYF
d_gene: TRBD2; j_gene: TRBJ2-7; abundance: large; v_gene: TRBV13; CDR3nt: TGTGCCATCCCAGCGGGGGGCGGCTCCTACGAGCAGTACTTC; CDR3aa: CAIPAGGGSYEQYF
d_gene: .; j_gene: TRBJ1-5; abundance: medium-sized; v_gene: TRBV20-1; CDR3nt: TGCAGTGCGCGAGACGTGGAGTGGAGTCTTACCGTGGAGCCCCAGCATTTT; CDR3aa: CSARDVEWSLTVEPQHF
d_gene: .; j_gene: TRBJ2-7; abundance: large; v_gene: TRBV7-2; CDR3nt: TGTGCCAGCAGCTTAGAAAACGCCTTACCCTACGAGCAGTACTTC; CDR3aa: CASSLENALPYEQYF
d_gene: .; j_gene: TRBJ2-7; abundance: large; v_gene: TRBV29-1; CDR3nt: TGCAGCGTTGGGGTCCAGGGCGAGCAGTACTTC; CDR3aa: CSVGVQGEQYF
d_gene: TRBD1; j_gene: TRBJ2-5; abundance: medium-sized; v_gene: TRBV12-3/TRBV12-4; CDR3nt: TGTGCCAGCAGTTTCGGCGAGACAGGGGGCTGGGAAGAGACCCAGTACTTC; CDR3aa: CASSFGETGGWEETQYF
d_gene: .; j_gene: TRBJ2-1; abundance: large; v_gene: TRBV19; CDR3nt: TGTGCCAGTAGTATCCAGGGCCCCTACAATGAGCAGTTCTTC; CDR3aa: CASSIQGPYNEQFF
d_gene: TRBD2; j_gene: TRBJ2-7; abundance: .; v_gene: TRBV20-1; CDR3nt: TGCAGCGGAGAACGGGGGGTGGGCCGCTACGAGCAGTACTTC; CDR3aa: CSGERGVGRYEQYF
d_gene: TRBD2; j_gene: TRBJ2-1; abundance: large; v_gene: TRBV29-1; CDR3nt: TGCAGCGTTTCCGGGACTAGTGGAGAGCAGTTCTTC; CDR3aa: CSVSGTSGEQFF
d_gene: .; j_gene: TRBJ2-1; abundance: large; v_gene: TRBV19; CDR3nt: TGTGCCAGTAGTATAGGGGACACATACTACAATGAGCAGTTCTTC; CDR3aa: CASSIGDTYYNEQFF
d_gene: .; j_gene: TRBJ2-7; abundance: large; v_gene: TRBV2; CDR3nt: TGTGCCAGCAGTGATTTCCCTGACGAGCAGTACTTC; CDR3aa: CASSDFPDEQYF
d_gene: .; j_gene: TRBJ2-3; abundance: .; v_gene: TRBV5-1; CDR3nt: TGCGCCAGCAGCTTGGGGGACGAGTCTTACTACGCAGATACGCAGTATTTT; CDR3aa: CASSLGDESYYADTQYF
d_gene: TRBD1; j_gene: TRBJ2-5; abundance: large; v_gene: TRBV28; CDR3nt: TGTGCCAGCAGCGGACAGGGGGCGGAAGAGACCCAGTACTTC; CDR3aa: CASSGQGAEETQYF
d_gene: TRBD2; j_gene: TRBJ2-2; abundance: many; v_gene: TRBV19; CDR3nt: TGTGCCAGTAGTGCCGCCCGCGGGACTAGCGGGCGAGGGGCCGGGGAGCTGTTTTTT; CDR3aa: CASSAARGTSGRGAGELFF
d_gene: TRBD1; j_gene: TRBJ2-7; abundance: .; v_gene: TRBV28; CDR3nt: TGTGCCAGCAGCGACCCACCAGGACAGGGATCGGGCGAGCAGTACTTC; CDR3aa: CASSDPPGQGSGEQYF
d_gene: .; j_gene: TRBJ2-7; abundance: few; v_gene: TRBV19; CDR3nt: TGTGCCGCCCGGGGCAATCCTTCCTACGAGCAGTACTTC; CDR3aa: CAARGNPSYEQYF
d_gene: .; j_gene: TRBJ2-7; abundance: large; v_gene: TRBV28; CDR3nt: TGTGCCAGCAGCCACCTCTACGAGCAGTACTTC; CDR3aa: CASSHLYEQYF
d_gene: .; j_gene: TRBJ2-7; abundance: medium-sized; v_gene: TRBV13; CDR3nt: TGTGCCAGCAGCTTAGCCAGGGAGTACGAGCAGTACTTC; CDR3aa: CASSLAREYEQYF
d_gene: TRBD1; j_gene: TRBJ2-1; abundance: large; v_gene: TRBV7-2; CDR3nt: TGTGCCAGCAGCACGGGACAGGGGGATTGGCGGGAGGGCCGGGAGTACAATGAGCAGTTCTTC; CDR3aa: CASSTGQGDWREGREYNEQFF
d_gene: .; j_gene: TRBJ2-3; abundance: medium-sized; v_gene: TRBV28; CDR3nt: TGTGCCAGCAGTTTATTGATGGGCTCGGTACCAGATACGCAGTATTTT; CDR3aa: CASSLLMGSVPDTQYF
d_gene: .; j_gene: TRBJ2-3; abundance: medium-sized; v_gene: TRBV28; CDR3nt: TGTGCCAGCAGTCTAACCCACGATACGCAGTATTTT; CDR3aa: CASSLTHDTQYF
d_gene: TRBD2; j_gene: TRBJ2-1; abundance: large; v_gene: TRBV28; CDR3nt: TGTGCCAGCAAACGAACCGGGAGCGGGACTTACAATGAGCAGTTCTTC; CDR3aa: CASKRTGSGTYNEQFF
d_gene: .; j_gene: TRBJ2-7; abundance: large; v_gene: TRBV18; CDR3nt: TGTGCCAGCTCACCAAGAGGCAGGGGGGGCCACGAGCAGTACTTC; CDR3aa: CASSPRGRGGHEQYF
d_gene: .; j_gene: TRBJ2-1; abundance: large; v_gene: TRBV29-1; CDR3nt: TGCAGCGAGGTAACCGGGACTGAGCAGTTCTTC; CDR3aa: CSEVTGTEQFF
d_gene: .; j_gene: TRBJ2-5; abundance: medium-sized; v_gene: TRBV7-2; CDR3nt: TGTGCCAGCAGCTTAGAAAGCCCGGGGGAGACCCAGTACTTC; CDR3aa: CASSLESPGETQYF
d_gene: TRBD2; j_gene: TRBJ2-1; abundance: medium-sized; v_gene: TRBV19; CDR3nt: TGTGCCAGTTCTTGGACTAGCGGGAGACATGAGCAGTTCTTC; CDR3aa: CASSWTSGRHEQFF
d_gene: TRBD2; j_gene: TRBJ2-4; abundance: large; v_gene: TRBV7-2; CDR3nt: TGTGCCAGCAGCCAACCCAATAGCGGGCGGGACATTCAGTACTTC; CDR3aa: CASSQPNSGRDIQYF
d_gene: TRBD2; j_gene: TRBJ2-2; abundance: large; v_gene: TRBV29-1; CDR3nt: TGCAGCGTTCCCGGGGTCGGGAGGGCCACCGGGGAGCTGTTTTTT; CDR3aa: CSVPGVGRATGELFF
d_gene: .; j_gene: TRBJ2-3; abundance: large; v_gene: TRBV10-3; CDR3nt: TGTGCCATCAAAGGGAGTGGAGGGGGCGGCACAGATACGCAGTATTTT; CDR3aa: CAIKGSGGGGTDTQYF
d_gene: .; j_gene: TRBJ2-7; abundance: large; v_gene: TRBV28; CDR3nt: TGTGCCAGCAGTCCCCGGAGGTACGAGCAGTACTTC; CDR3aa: CASSPRRYEQYF
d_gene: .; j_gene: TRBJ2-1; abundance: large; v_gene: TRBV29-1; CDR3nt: TGCAGCGTTGGACGCGCGTTACGCAATGAGCAGTTCTTC; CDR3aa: CSVGRALRNEQFF
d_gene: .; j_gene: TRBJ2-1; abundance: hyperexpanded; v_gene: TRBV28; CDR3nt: TGTGCCAGCAGTTTCCGGGAGCAGTTCTTC; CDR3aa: CASSFREQFF
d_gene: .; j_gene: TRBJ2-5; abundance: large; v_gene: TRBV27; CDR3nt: TGTGCCAGCAGCGTCTTGGGGTTCCAAGAGACCCAGTACTTC; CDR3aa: CASSVLGFQETQYF
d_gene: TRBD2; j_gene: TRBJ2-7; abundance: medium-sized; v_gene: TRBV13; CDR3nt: TGTGCCAGCAGCCCTAGCGGGATGTTCTCCTACGAGCAGTACTTC; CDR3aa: CASSPSGMFSYEQYF
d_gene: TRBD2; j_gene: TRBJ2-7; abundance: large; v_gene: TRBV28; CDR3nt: TGTGCCAGCAGTTCCCCGGACAGGGAGGACTGGAGCGGGAGGGCCTTGACCTACGAGCAGTACTTC; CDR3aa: CASSSPDREDWSGRALTYEQYF
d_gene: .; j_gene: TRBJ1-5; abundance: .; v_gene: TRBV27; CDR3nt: TGTGCCAGCAGTTCAGGGGTACCAAATCAGCCCCAGCATTTT; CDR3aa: CASSSGVPNQPQHF
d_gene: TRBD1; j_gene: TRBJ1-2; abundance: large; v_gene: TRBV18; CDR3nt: TGTGCCAGCTCACCCGACGGACAGGGGGCTGTAATTGGCTACACCTTC; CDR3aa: CASSPDGQGAVIGYTF
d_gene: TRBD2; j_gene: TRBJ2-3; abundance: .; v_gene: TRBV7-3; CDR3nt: TGTGCCAGCAGCTTAACCCCTAGCGGGGGGGATACGCAGTATTTT; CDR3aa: CASSLTPSGGDTQYF
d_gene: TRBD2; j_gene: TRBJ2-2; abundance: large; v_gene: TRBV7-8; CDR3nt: TGTGCCAGCAGCTCACTAGCGGGGGGCCCTATCACCGGGGAGCTGTTTTTT; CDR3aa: CASSSLAGGPITGELFF
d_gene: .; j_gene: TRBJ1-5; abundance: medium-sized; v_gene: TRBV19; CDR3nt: TGTGCCAGCGGGGGCCGCTTCGACAAAAGCAATCAGCCCCAGCATTTT; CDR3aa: CASGGRFDKSNQPQHF
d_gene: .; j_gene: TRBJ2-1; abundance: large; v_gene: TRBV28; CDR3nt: TGTGCCAGCAGTTTATCAGCGGGCGGGTACAATGAGCAGTTCTTC; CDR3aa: CASSLSAGGYNEQFF
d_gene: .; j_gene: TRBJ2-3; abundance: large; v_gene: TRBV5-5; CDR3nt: TGTGCCAGCAGCCCGGTGGGGGGGGCTTCCACAGATACGCAGTATTTT; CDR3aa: CASSPVGGASTDTQYF
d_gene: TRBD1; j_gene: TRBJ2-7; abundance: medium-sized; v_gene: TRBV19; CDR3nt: TGTGCCAGTAGTACCGGGACAGGCAGCTCCTACGAGCAGTACTTC; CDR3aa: CASSTGTGSSYEQYF
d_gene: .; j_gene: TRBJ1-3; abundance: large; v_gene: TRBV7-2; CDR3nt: TGTGCCAGCAGCTCTTCAGGGGACTCTGGAAACACCATATATTTT; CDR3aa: CASSSSGDSGNTIYF
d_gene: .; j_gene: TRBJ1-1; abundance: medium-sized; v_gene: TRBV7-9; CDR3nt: TGTGCCAGCAGCTTACCGGCGAACACTAAAGCTTTCTTT; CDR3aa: CASSLPANTKAFF
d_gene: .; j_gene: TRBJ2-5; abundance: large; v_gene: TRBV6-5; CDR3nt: TGTGCCAGCAGTTACCACCCGGCGGAGACCCAGTACTTC; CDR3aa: CASSYHPAETQYF
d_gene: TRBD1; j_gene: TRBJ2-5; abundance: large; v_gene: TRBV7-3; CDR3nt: TGTGCCAGCAGCCGATTCCCCCCCGGACAGGGAGGCTCGACGGGAGAGACCCAGTACTTC; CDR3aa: CASSRFPPGQGGSTGETQYF